This T cell receptor (beta chain) was captured by sequencing in a study of PD-L1 blockade in urothelial cancer. Background on the study: Patients commenced intravenous atezolizumab, 1,200 mg every 3 weeks, in about 2014. Bladder-origin urothelial cancer in males described about 90% of the 29 patients. Blood samples had a median of around 150,000 T cells.

Only in-frame clones appear in the TCRdb table, and some are missing; sequencing was by immunoSEQ multiplex PCR. This table has tens of thousands of clones, roughly four fifths appearing once. In germline, CDR1 is SQVTM, CDR2 ANQGSEA. The CDR3 covers 13 residues. Trimming took 7 bases from V and 2 from J, leaving 13 bases between them. Points on this clone: Antigen: not known.

Study results and limitations: Durable benefit accompanied greater 3-week expansion of tumor-associated blood clones.

The TCR comes from a man in his 70s with urothelial cancer. The sample in question was PBMCs, obtained around atezolizumab (anti-PD-L1) treatment. V usage is TRBV29-1 and J usage is TRBJ2-3; a weak D match, TRBD1 (5 bases). The CDR3 DNA follows: TGCAGCGCAGGGATCCGCCTCACAGATACGCAGTATTTT. Translation: CSAGIRLTDTQYF.